This T cell receptor beta chain came from a study of blood T cell repertoires in COVID-19. Turning to the study itself: Collection of acute and convalescent COVID-19 samples took place in the United States, Italy and Spain.

Germline V gene lookup returns CDR1 SGHNT and CDR2 YYREEE (reference sequence). This CDR3 contains 14 residues. Unmatched junction bases numbered 3, after V lost 1 base and J lost 5 bases. This table comes from immunoSEQ multiplex PCR, and its TCRdb copy is limited to in-frame clones, with some not included. The sample has approximately 220,000 clones; 65% to 85% are singletons. The J gene is TRBJ2-5, the V gene TRBV5-4; TRBD1 aligns across 9 bases. The receptor's source is a woman aged 40 to 50 with acute COVID-19. Source material: PBMCs or T cells enriched from blood (not recorded which). As DNA, the CDR3 is TGTGCCAGCAGCTTGAGACAGGGGGGGGAGACCCAGTACTTC. It specifies CASSLRQGGETQYF.